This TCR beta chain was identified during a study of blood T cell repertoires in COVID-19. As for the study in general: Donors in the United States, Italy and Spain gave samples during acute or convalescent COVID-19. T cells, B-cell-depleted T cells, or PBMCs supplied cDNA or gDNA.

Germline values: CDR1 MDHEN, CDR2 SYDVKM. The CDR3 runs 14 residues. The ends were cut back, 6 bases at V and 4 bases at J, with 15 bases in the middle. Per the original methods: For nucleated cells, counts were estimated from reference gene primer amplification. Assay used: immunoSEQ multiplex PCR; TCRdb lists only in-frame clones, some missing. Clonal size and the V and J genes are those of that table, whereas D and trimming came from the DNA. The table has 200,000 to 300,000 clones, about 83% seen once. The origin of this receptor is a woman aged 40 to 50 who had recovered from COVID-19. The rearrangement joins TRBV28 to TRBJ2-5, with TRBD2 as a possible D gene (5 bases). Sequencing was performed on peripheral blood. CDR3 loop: CASSLQRDPETQYF. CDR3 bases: TGTGCCAGCAGCCTTCAACGGGATCCAGAGACCCAGTACTTC.